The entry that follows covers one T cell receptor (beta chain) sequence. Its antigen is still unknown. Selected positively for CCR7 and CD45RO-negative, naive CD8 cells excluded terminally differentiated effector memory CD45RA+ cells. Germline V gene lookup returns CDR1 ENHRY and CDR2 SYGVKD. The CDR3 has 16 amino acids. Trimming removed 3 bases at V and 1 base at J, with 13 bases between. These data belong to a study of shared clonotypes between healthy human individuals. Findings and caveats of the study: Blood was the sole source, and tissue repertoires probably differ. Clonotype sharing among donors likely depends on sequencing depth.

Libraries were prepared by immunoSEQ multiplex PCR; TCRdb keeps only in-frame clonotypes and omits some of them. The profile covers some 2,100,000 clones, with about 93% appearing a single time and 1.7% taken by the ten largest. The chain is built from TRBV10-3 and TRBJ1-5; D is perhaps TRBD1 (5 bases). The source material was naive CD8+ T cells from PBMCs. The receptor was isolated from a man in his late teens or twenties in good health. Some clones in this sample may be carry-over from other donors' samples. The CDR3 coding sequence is TGTGCCATCAGTGACATATCGGGGGGGAGCAATCAGCCCCAGCATTTT. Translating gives CAISDISGGSNQPQHF.